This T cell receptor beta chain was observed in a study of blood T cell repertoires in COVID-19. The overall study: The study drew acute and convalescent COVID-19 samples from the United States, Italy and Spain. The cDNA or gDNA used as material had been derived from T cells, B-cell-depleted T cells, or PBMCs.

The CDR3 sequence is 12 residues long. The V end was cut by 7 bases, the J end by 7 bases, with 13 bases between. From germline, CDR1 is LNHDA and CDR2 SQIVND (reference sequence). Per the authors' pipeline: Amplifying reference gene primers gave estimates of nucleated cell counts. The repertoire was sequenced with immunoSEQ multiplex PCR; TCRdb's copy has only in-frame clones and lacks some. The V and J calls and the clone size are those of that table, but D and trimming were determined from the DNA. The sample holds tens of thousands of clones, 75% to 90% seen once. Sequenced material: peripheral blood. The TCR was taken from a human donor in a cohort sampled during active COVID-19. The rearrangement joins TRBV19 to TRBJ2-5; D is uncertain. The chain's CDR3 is CASTAQVGTQYF. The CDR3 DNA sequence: TGTGCCAGTACCGCCCAGGTGGGGACCCAGTACTTC.